The 27 T cell receptor beta chains in this list originate from one sample, sequenced in a study of T cells after yellow fever vaccination. Via MiXCR, TCRdb re-called the 5' RACE reads, giving one row per CDR3 protein. The sample includes a few hundred thousand distinct CDR3 sequences, 15% to 20% seen only once; the top ten take over 15%. Sequencing used PBMCs, obtained before the yellow fever booster vaccination. The source of these receptors is a man aged 18 to 35 who received the YFV17D yellow fever vaccine.

The chain links TRBV3-1 to TRBJ1-6; D is possibly TRBD1 (5 bases). The V end lost 3 bases, the J end lost 7 bases, and 13 bases lay between the germline ends. This CDR3 comprises 15 residues. Per germline, CDR1 LGHDT and CDR2 YNNKEL (reference sequence). In nucleotides, the CDR3 is TGTGCCAGCAGCCACGGGCAGGGAGAGAATTCACCCCTCCACTTT. Translating gives CASSHGQGENSPLHF.

The V and J genes are TRBV12-3 or TRBV12-4 and TRBJ1-1; 8 bases line up with TRBD1. This CDR3 is 15 amino acids long. The junction had 10 bases not matched to a gene; V was cut back by 6 bases and J by 4 bases. CDR3: CASRPDRGLGTEAFF. The CDR3 nucleotides read TGTGCCAGCAGACCCGACAGGGGTTTGGGCACTGAAGCTTTCTTT.

There are a few counts of this clonotype. The genes are TRBV15 and TRBJ2-6; possibly TRBD2 for D (5 bases). Looked up from germline, CDR1 is LNHNV and CDR2 is YYDKDF (reference sequence). V lost 2 bases, J lost 3 bases, and 14 bases lay in between. The CDR3 sequence is 17 residues long. DNA of the CDR3: TGTGCCACCAGCAGAAGTGGTTCGGGGATTGGGGCCAACGTCCTGACTTTC. Encoded protein: CATSRSGSGIGANVLTF.

This clonotype was seen more than once but under ten times. V usage is TRBV20-1 and J usage is TRBJ1-5; D ambiguous. CDR3 length: 14 residues. Germline-derived CDR1 and CDR2 are DFQATT and SNEGSKA (reference sequence). V lost 1 base, J lost 6 bases, and 13 bases lay in between. CDR3 nucleotide sequence: TGCAGTGCTAGAGTGTCGGGTCGCAGTCAGCCCCAGCATTTT. It yields the protein CSARVSGRSQPQHF.

This clonotype was picked up a small number of times. The rearrangement uses TRBV6-6 and TRBJ2-5; D is possibly TRBD1 or TRBD2 (6 bases each). V was clipped by 4 bases and J by 5 bases, with 11 bases between them. From germline, CDR1 is MNHNY and CDR2 SVGAGI (reference sequence). CDR3 length equals 13 residues. CDR3 residues: CASSLGGTETQYF. For the CDR3, the DNA is TGTGCCAGCAGTTTGGGGGGCACGGAGACCCAGTACTTC.

This rearrangement joins TRBV25-1 to TRBJ1-6; D is uncertain. Germline V CDR1 and CDR2: MGHDK, SYGVNS. V lost 1 base, J lost 7 bases, and 11 bases lay in between. CDR3 length: 15 residues. CDR3: CASSESAKSNSPLHF. In DNA form, the CDR3 reads TGTGCCAGCAGTGAATCGGCGAAGTCGAATTCACCCCTCCACTTT.

This clonotype showed up just a few times. The rearrangement joins TRBV7-3 to TRBJ2-2; D gene uncertain. In germline, CDR1 is SGHTA, CDR2 FQGTGA. The CDR3 totals 17 residues. With 3 bases removed from V and 1 base from J, the gap between germline ends came to 15 bases. CDR3 region: CASSFGGAIRNTGELFF. In DNA form, the CDR3 reads TGTGCCAGCAGCTTCGGTGGAGCTATCAGGAACACCGGGGAGCTGTTTTTT.

J is TRBJ2-4 and V is TRBV6-2 or TRBV6-3; 8 bases are a match to TRBD1. CDR3 size: 14 residues. V was pared by 3 bases and J by 9 bases, with 7 bases of the junction left unmatched. Germline lookup yields CDR1 MNHEY and CDR2 SVGEGT. The CDR3 coding sequence is TGTGCCAGCAGTTATAGAGGGACAGGAGGCATTCAGTACTTC. It encodes CASSYRGTGGIQYF.

This clonotype came up a few times. The junction departs from germline at one end; a sequencing error may be responsible. J is TRBJ1-4 and V is TRBV28; D call uncertain. CDR3 length: 14 residues. Looked up from germline, CDR1 is MDHEN and CDR2 is SYDVKM. The CDR3 spells CASSFWEANEKPFF. Written as DNA, the CDR3 is TGTGCCAGCAGTTTCTGGGAGGCGAATGAAAAACCGTTTTTT.

This clonotype showed up just a few times. V and J are TRBV29-1 and TRBJ2-1, with 7 bases lining up with TRBD2. The CDR3 length is 13 residues. The J segment lost 8 bases and the V segment lost 7 bases, leaving 11 bases of the junction unmatched. Germline CDR1 SQVTM, CDR2 ANQGSEA. The CDR3 protein is CSAHGAGRDEQFF. The CDR3 DNA is TGCAGCGCTCACGGCGCAGGGAGGGATGAGCAGTTCTTC.

The V gene is TRBV28, the J gene TRBJ2-3; TRBD2 agrees at 8 bases. Germline V gene lookup returns CDR1 MDHEN and CDR2 SYDVKM. With 3 bases clipped from V and 13 bases from J, the junction kept 15 bases outside the gene matches. CDR3 length: 15 residues. This CDR3 reads CASSLGVVAGPKEYF. The CDR3 DNA reads TGTGCCAGCAGTTTGGGGGTAGTAGCGGGGCCAAAGGAGTATTTT.

The chain carries TRBV20-1 and TRBJ1-2; D gene ambiguous. From germline, CDR1 is DFQATT and CDR2 SNEGSKA (reference sequence). V was cut by 5 bases and J by 4 bases, with 11 bases left in between. This CDR3 contains 12 residues. CDR3: CSAGEMGYGYTF. CDR3 in DNA: TGCAGTGCTGGGGAGATGGGCTATGGCTACACCTTC.

This clonotype was found a few times. The V gene is TRBV5-1, the J gene TRBJ1-3; D gene uncertain. The germline V gene has CDR1 SGHRS and CDR2 YFSETQ. This CDR3 has 14 amino acids. Trimming stripped 8 bases from V and 0 bases from J, with 12 bases between. The CDR3 nucleotides read TGCGCCAGTCAAGCAGCATACTCTGGAAACACCATATATTTT. Its translation is CASQAAYSGNTIYF.

The CDR3 nucleotides read TGTGCCAGCAGCTTAGAGGCCGACTACTACAATCAGCCCCAGCATTTT. Amino acids: CASSLEADYYNQPQHF. This chain uses TRBV7-6 with TRBJ1-5; D not certain. Germline V CDR1 and CDR2: SGHVS, FNYEAQ. This CDR3 spans 16 amino acids. V was cut by 1 base and J by 3 bases, with 13 bases left in between.

This clonotype came up a few times. This rearrangement joins TRBV5-6 to TRBJ2-7; unclear D gene. Trimming left V 0 bases short and J 2 bases short, with 9 bases between. Per the germline V gene, CDR1 is SGHDT and CDR2 is YYEEEE. This CDR3 region has 14 residues. CDR3 in amino acids: CASSLGVRTYEQYV. Here the CDR3 DNA reads TGTGCCAGCAGCTTGGGCGTCCGTACCTACGAGCAGTACGTC.

V usage is TRBV20-1 and J usage is TRBJ2-5; D gene ambiguous. Germline V gene lookup returns CDR1 DFQATT and CDR2 SNEGSKA (reference sequence). CDR3 length: 15 residues. The ends were cut back, 0 bases at V and 3 bases at J, with 14 bases in the middle. The CDR3 coding sequence is TGCAGTGCTAGAGATTCGAGACTCCTGGAAGAGACCCAGTACTTC. It translates to CSARDSRLLEETQYF.

The CDR3 region has the DNA TGTGCCAGCAGTTGGGGCCACGGCTACACCTTC. This gives the protein CASSWGHGYTF. The chain carries TRBV6-2 or TRBV6-3 and TRBJ1-2; D possibly corresponds to TRBD1 (5 bases). Germline values: CDR1 MNHEY, CDR2 SVGEGT. This CDR3 has 11 residues. V was pared by 4 bases and J by 8 bases, with 8 bases between.

The chain has TRBV6-5 and TRBJ1-4, with 9 nucleotides matching TRBD1. The CDR3 contains 16 residues. Germline V CDR1 and CDR2: MNHEY, SVGAGI. J gave up 7 bases and V 4 bases, and 10 bases lay outside the gene matches. CDR3 bases: TGTGCCAGCAGTTCCCTCCTTGGGACAGGGTTTGAAAAACTGTTTTTT. Its protein is CASSSLLGTGFEKLFF.

This clonotype has at least ten counts. The gene calls are TRBV7-8 and TRBJ2-3; possible D gene TRBD1, 6 bases. CDR3 length: 13 amino acids. CDR1 is SGHVS, CDR2 FQNEAQ, per germline. Between the trimmed V and J ends, which lost 10 bases and 5 bases, there was a span of 16 bases. As DNA, the CDR3 is TGTGCCACAGGGGACGGAGCAAGAGATACGCAGTATTTT. Protein sequence: CATGDGARDTQYF.

The chain combines TRBV20-1 with TRBJ2-3; TRBD1 might be the D (5 bases). Looked up from germline, CDR1 is DFQATT and CDR2 is SNEGSKA (reference sequence). Trimming took off 5 bases at V and 0 bases at J, with 12 bases between the two ends. The CDR3 covers 14 residues. DNA of the CDR3: TGCAGTGCTGGTGTAGGGGCTAGCACAGATACGCAGTATTTT. This sequence encodes CSAGVGASTDTQYF.

This clonotype occurred a few times. CDR3 DNA: TGTGCCAGCAGTTTACTCGCGGACAGGTGGGGGAACACTGAAGCTTTCTTT. Translated: CASSLLADRWGNTEAFF. This chain connects TRBV27 to TRBJ1-1; 7 bases are shared with TRBD1. Germline V lookup: CDR1 MNHEY, CDR2 SMNVEV (reference sequence). The CDR3 consists of 17 residues. Germline trimming cut 2 bases from V and 1 base from J; bases unmatched to any gene: 10.

This chain joins TRBV7-9 and TRBJ1-3; D is undetermined. This CDR3 is built from 17 residues. The ends were cut back, 3 bases at V and 2 bases at J, with 17 bases in the middle. The V gene's germline CDR1 is SEHNR and CDR2 FQNEAQ (reference sequence). CDR3 nucleotides: TGTGCCAGCAGCTTGGGGTGGCGTGCGGAAGCTGGAAACACCATATATTTT. This gives the protein CASSLGWRAEAGNTIYF.

This clonotype has more than one count but fewer than ten. The chain carries TRBV5-6 and TRBJ1-2; the D gene is possibly TRBD1 (5 bases). Trimming took 4 bases from V and 2 from J, leaving 18 bases between them. The CDR3 consists of 16 residues. CDR1 is SGHDT, CDR2 YYEEEE, per germline. The CDR3 nucleotides are TGTGCCAGCAGCCTTAAAGCCGGGACGGGCAACTATGGCTACACCTTC. This encodes CASSLKAGTGNYGYTF.

This clonotype was seen only a few times. The chain employs TRBV12-3 or TRBV12-4 and TRBJ1-1; D is possibly TRBD1 (6 bases). The CDR3 loop spans 12 amino acids. V lost 7 bases to trimming and J lost 11 bases, with 17 bases between them. The CDR3 sequence is CASTSRGRLAFF. The DNA for the CDR3 is TGTGCCAGCACTTCGAGGGGGAGGCTTGCTTTCTTT.

In this sample, this clonotype turned up many times. The V call is TRBV7-2, the J call TRBJ2-2; D is unclear. Deletions cut 5 bases from V and 0 bases from J, with 7 bases between. The CDR3 covers 14 residues. The germline V gene encodes CDR1 SGHTA and CDR2 FQGNSA. This chain's CDR3 is CASSPVANTGELFF. The DNA of the CDR3 is TGTGCCAGCAGCCCAGTAGCGAACACCGGGGAGCTGTTTTTT.

The rearrangement joins TRBV12-3 or TRBV12-4 to TRBJ2-7, with TRBD2 matching over 9 bases. After removal of 6 bases from V and 5 bases from J, the junction contained 8 bases not matched to a gene. CDR3 size: 14 residues. The CDR3 sequence is CASRTAGGPDEQYF. The CDR3, as DNA: TGTGCCAGCAGGACAGCGGGGGGCCCTGACGAGCAGTACTTC.

The chain couples TRBV5-1 to TRBJ1-6; maybe TRBD1 (6 bases). The CDR3 covers 16 residues. Germline values: CDR1 SGHRS, CDR2 YFSETQ. Between the trimmed V and J ends, which lost 1 base and 6 bases, there was a span of 14 bases. The CDR3 region has the DNA TGCGCCAGCAGCTTGTATGGACAGCATCTTAATTCACCCCTCCACTTT. It yields the protein CASSLYGQHLNSPLHF. The complete variable domain, with remaining parts taken from reference TRBV5-1 and TRBJ1-6, reads KAGVTQTPRYLIKTRGQQVTLSCSPISGHRSVSWYQQTPGQGLQFLFEYFSETQRNKGNFPGRFSGRQFSNSRSEMNVSTLELGDSALYLCASSLYGQHLNSPLHFGNGTRLTVT.